This T cell receptor beta chain was observed in a study of cytomegalovirus exposure and HLA in healthy donors. Study-level information: The same platform used for the 650 to 850 first-cohort repertoires was also used for the 120 or so validation repertoires, as a later analysis reported. Broader study findings: Reportedly, cytomegalovirus status was diagnosed with high sensitivity and specificity. The study designated 160 or so TCR beta chains cytomegalovirus-associated. TCR sequences were mostly rare, though some public TCRs occurred in many donors.

Generated by immunoSEQ multiplex PCR, the TCRdb table keeps only in-frame clones and is missing some. Of 130,000 to 150,000 clones in the sample, roughly 81% are singletons; the top ten hold almost 1.5%. Of note for this clone: The antigen remains undetermined.

The CDR3 covers 13 residues. CDR1 is SEHNR and CDR2 is FQNEAQ in the germline V gene (reference sequence). Between the trimmed V and J ends, which lost 8 bases and 8 bases, there was a span of 16 bases. The J gene is TRBJ2-1, the V gene TRBV7-9; D perhaps matches TRBD1 (6 bases). The receptor was derived from a woman between 25 and 40 years old in good health and CMV-seronegative. The sample taken for sequencing was PBMCs. For the CDR3, the DNA is TGTGCCAGCGATAAAAACAGGGCCGATGAGCAGTTCTTC. Protein product: CASDKNRADEQFF.